This record looks at one T cell receptor (beta chain) sequence and its context. The V gene end was trimmed by 5 bases and the J gene end by 7 bases; junction bases not matched to a gene: 3. Germline V CDR1 and CDR2: SGHAT, FQNNGV. This CDR3 contains 13 residues. These data are taken from a study of blood T cells in healthy people across ages. Study in general: About one barcoded TCR beta cDNA was captured per two T cells.

Primed by a sample-barcoded 5' primer and a J-beta primer mix, a second PCR proceeded for about 6 to 12 cycles. From the 5' RACE reads, TCRdb called clonotypes with MiXCR, one entry per CDR3 protein. The sample lists some 1.4 million distinct CDR3 sequences, approximately 40% occurring once. Sequenced sample: blood. The sequence derives from a woman between 18 and 29 years old in good health. The chain carries TRBV11-2 and TRBJ2-7; 12 positions agree with TRBD1. CDR3 residues: CASSRDRGLEQYF. The CDR3 DNA sequence: TGTGCCAGCAGCCGGGACAGGGGGCTTGAGCAGTACTTC.